The present T cell receptor beta chain was sequenced within a study of shared T cell receptors in the human thymus. Produced via immunoSEQ multiplex PCR; TCRdb's table is partial and in-frame only. The sample shows about 730,000 clones, approximately 85% of them seen only once. With 3 bases removed from V and 1 base from J, the gap between germline ends came to 7 bases. There are 15 residues in the CDR3. In germline, CDR1 is MNHEY, CDR2 SMNVEV (reference sequence). This clone was detected only a few times. These data also formed part of another study, on human thymus T cells.

This chain uses TRBV27 with TRBJ1-6, with D hard to call. The source of this sequence is a girl under three years old with a congenital heart defect. The specimen was thymocytes. The CDR3 DNA reads TGTGCCAGCAGTTTTGAGGGATCCTATAATTCACCCCTCCACTTT. Translation: CASSFEGSYNSPLHF.